The sequence of this T cell receptor beta chain was determined in a study of cytomegalovirus exposure and HLA in healthy donors. Notes on the study in general: The study flagged about 150 TCR beta chains as cytomegalovirus-associated.

As to this clone: Antigen unknown.

CDR1 and CDR2 from the germline V gene are MDHEN and SYDVKM. This CDR3 has 16 residues. Germline trimming cut 5 bases from V and 0 bases from J; bases unmatched to any gene: 7. This PCR relied on a set of 60 Vbeta primers and 13 Jbeta primers. Per the authors' pipeline: A follow-up analysis tallied 65 million to 80 million unique TCR beta chains, about 11 million shared. Here immunoSEQ multiplex PCR was the method, and the copy in TCRdb shows in-frame clones only, minus some. That table gives V, J and clone size, and the DNA gave D and trimming. The sample carries about 140,000 clones, nearly 90% recorded once. Healthy bone marrow donors made up the cohort.

This sequence originates from a woman in her forties in good health and CMV-seronegative. Input material: PBMCs. The rearrangement uses TRBV28 and TRBJ2-7; 10 bases align to TRBD2. The CDR3 protein is CASSGTGTSASYEQYF. CDR3 coding DNA: TGTGCCAGCAGTGGGACCGGGACTAGCGCCTCCTACGAGCAGTACTTC.